Shown below are 19 T cell receptor beta chains from a single sample sequenced in a study of blood T cell repertoires in COVID-19. TCRdb's copy holds only in-frame clones and misses some; the assay was immunoSEQ multiplex PCR. This table holds about 130,000 clones, more than 80% found once. The material sequenced was peripheral blood. Source of these receptors: a woman of 80 years or more with COVID-19, enrolled during active disease.

The chain combines TRBV19 with TRBJ2-1; 7 positions agree with TRBD2. This CDR3 is 18 amino acids long. V was clipped by 3 bases and J by 0 bases; unmatched bases: 11. Germline V gene lookup returns CDR1 LNHDA and CDR2 SQIVND (reference sequence). The CDR3 nucleotides read TGTGCCAGTAGTATTGGATTGGGGGGGACCAGCTCCTACAATGAGCAGTTCTTC. Protein product: CASSIGLGGTSSYNEQFF.

The CDR3 DNA reads TGTGCCAGCAGCCAAGGAATCGGGTCCTACAATGAGCAGTTCTTC. It translates to CASSQGIGSYNEQFF. V usage is TRBV4-2 and J usage is TRBJ2-1, with unresolved D. Trimming left V 1 base short and J 1 base short, with 8 bases between. Germline loops: CDR1 LGHNA, CDR2 YNFKEQ. There are 15 residues in the CDR3.

The J gene is TRBJ1-2, the V gene TRBV5-4, with 7 bases that match TRBD1. CDR1 is SGHNT, CDR2 YYREEE, per germline (reference sequence). CDR3 length: 13 amino acids. The ends lost 4 bases at V and 3 bases at J; junction bases unmatched: 3. The CDR3 bases are TGTGCCAGCAGCACGACAGGGTACTATGGCTACACCTTC. Protein sequence: CASSTTGYYGYTF.

The V call is TRBV24-1, the J call TRBJ2-2, with 12 bases aligning to TRBD2. Trimming at V came to 3 bases and at J to 6 bases, leaving 13 bases not matched to a gene. Germline lookup yields CDR1 KGHDR and CDR2 SFDVKD. The CDR3 covers 19 residues. Here the CDR3 reads CATSDPRTSGNKVAGELFF. The DNA of the CDR3 is TGTGCCACCAGTGATCCAAGGACTAGCGGGAATAAGGTGGCCGGGGAGCTGTTTTTT.

The gene calls are TRBV18 and TRBJ2-4, with D perhaps TRBD1 (5 bases). Trimming pared 3 bases from V and 9 bases from J, leaving 12 bases between. Germline values: CDR1 KGHSH, CDR2 LQKENI. The CDR3 runs to 13 residues. This CDR3 reads CASSPGQGGIQYF. CDR3 nucleotide sequence: TGTGCCAGCTCACCGGGCCAGGGTGGCATTCAGTACTTC.

The rearrangement uses TRBV10-3 and TRBJ2-2; TRBD2 matches 11 bases. Germline CDR1 and CDR2: ENHRY and SYGVKD. After removal of 10 bases from V and 10 bases from J, the junction contained 17 bases not matched to a gene. The CDR3 contains 16 residues. This CDR3 is CATGADLLAGVEELFF. The CDR3 DNA reads TGTGCCACGGGCGCGGACTTACTAGCGGGAGTGGAGGAGCTGTTTTTT.

This clone occurred once. The chain combines TRBV4-2 with TRBJ1-4; D unresolved. The CDR3 runs 15 residues. Between the trimmed V and J ends, which lost 1 base and 8 bases, there was a span of 14 bases. Germline V lookup: CDR1 LGHNA, CDR2 YNFKEQ. This CDR3 is CASSQGGEDKEKLFF. CDR3 DNA: TGTGCCAGCAGCCAAGGGGGAGAAGATAAGGAAAAACTGTTTTTT.

This clone occurred once. The V gene is TRBV7-9, the J gene TRBJ2-7, with D unresolved. The V and J ends lost 3 bases and 1 base respectively, with 7 bases between them. The CDR3 loop spans 13 amino acids. Germline values: CDR1 SEHNR, CDR2 FQNEAQ (reference sequence). CDR3 loop: CASSFELSYEQYF. The CDR3 nucleotides are TGTGCCAGCAGCTTCGAGTTATCCTACGAGCAGTACTTC.

The V call is TRBV7-2, the J call TRBJ2-2; tentative D call: TRBD1 (6 bases). Trimming stripped 5 bases from V and 5 bases from J, with 12 bases between. Germline V lookup: CDR1 SGHTA, CDR2 FQGNSA. The CDR3 length is 14 residues. The CDR3 DNA sequence: TGTGCCAGCAGCCCCCGTACAGGGACCGGGGAGCTGTTTTTT. Protein sequence: CASSPRTGTGELFF.

J is TRBJ1-2 and V is TRBV6-2 or TRBV6-3; 7 bases line up with TRBD1. V lost 3 bases to trimming and J lost 4 bases; unmatched junction nucleotides: 2. CDR3 length: 13 residues. Germline CDR1 is MNHEY and CDR2 is SVGEGT. This CDR3 is CASSYSGGYGYTF. CDR3 coding DNA: TGTGCCAGCAGTTATTCAGGGGGCTATGGCTACACCTTC.

The chain is built from TRBV6-2 or TRBV6-3 and TRBJ1-4; 12 positions match TRBD1. Trimming at V came to 4 bases and at J to 8 bases, leaving 2 bases not matched to a gene. This CDR3 has 14 amino acids. In germline, CDR1 is MNHEY, CDR2 SVGEGT. CDR3 loop: CASSWGTGGEKLFF. The DNA for the CDR3 is TGTGCCAGCAGTTGGGGGACAGGGGGCGAAAAACTGTTTTTT.

Only one count was recorded for this clone. The chain couples TRBV29-1 to TRBJ2-6, with D hard to call. CDR3 length equals 14 residues. The ends were cut back, 4 bases at V and 1 base at J, with 8 bases in the middle. Germline V gives CDR1 SQVTM, CDR2 ANQGSEA. The CDR3 coding sequence is TGCAGCGTTGGGTTGAGTTCTGGGGCCAACGTCCTGACTTTC. Protein product: CSVGLSSGANVLTF.

This chain uses TRBV11-1 with TRBJ2-1; 8 nucleotides match TRBD2. With V trimmed by 1 base and J by 6 bases, 8 bases remained unmatched. CDR1 is SGHAT, CDR2 FQDESV, per germline (reference sequence). The CDR3 loop spans 16 amino acids. CDR3: CASSLVGSGTGNEQFF. The DNA of the CDR3 is TGTGCCAGCAGCTTAGTCGGTAGCGGGACTGGCAATGAGCAGTTCTTC.

This sequence joins TRBV9 and TRBJ1-2; D remains unclear. Trimming stripped 2 bases from V and 0 bases from J, with 11 bases between. The length of the CDR3 is 15 residues. CDR1 and CDR2 (germline): SGDLS, YYNGEE. CDR3 nucleotides: TGTGCCAGCAGCGTGAGCGGAGGTACTAACTATGGCTACACCTTC. Its translation is CASSVSGGTNYGYTF.

The chain carries TRBV5-1 and TRBJ2-7; 12 nucleotides align to TRBD1. The CDR3 is made up of 15 amino acids. J was trimmed by 4 bases and V by 4 bases; bases with no gene match: 6. Germline assignment: CDR1 SGHRS and CDR2 YFSETQ. CDR3 DNA sequence: TGCGCCAGCAGCACAACGGGACAGGGGGCTTACGAGCAGTACTTC. Residues: CASSTTGQGAYEQYF.

The sample holds a few counts of this clone. J is TRBJ1-5 and V is TRBV19; the match to TRBD1 covers 7 bases. This CDR3 has 14 amino acids. The germline V gene encodes CDR1 LNHDA and CDR2 SQIVND (reference sequence). Losses at the gene ends were 6 bases for V and 0 bases for J; bases not matched to a gene: 2. CDR3 coding DNA: TGTGCCAGTAGGGGGACAGATAGCAATCAGCCCCAGCATTTT. Its translation: CASRGTDSNQPQHF.

In its sample, this clone was seen once. V and J are TRBV12-2 and TRBJ2-7; the table calls TRBD2, which could not be checked here. TRBV12-2 is a pseudogene segment. The CDR3 consists of 16 residues. CDR3 protein: CASRPRGLNYSYEQYF. The CDR3 coding sequence is TGTGCAAGTCGCCCGCGGGGCTTAAACTACTCCTACGAGCAGTACTTC.

The rearrangement uses TRBV2 and TRBJ1-1; TRBD1 aligns across 8 bases. Germline V gene data show CDR1 as SNHLY and CDR2 as FYNNEI. The CDR3 is 13 amino acids. Losses at the gene ends were 7 bases for V and 4 bases for J; bases not matched to a gene: 5. CDR3 sequence: CASKTGVGTEAFF. The CDR3 DNA is TGTGCCAGCAAGACAGGGGTTGGCACTGAAGCTTTCTTT.

This clone has a single count. J is TRBJ2-3 and V is TRBV4-3; D is unclear. Germline CDR1 and CDR2: LGHNA and YSLEER. V lost 4 bases and J lost 5, with 16 bases in between. This CDR3 region has 15 residues. The CDR3 spells CASSLRFLSEDTQYF. DNA for the CDR3: TGCGCCAGCAGCCTTCGTTTCCTCAGCGAAGATACGCAGTATTTT.